Presented here are 31 T cell receptor beta chains from one specimen sequenced in a study of cytomegalovirus exposure and HLA in healthy donors (dated by TCRdb to about 2017). Receptors were amplified or captured by the immunoSEQ multiplex PCR assay. The multiplex PCR relied on a mix of 60 forward primers for TCR Vbeta segments and 13 reverse primers for TCR Jbeta segments. As stored in TCRdb, this immuneACCESS dataset retains in-frame rearrangements with V and J assigned. A fraction of the clones does not appear; measured against another copy, unresolved V genes explain less than half of the discrepancy, and the remainder lacks a known reason. The sample records some 130,000 clones, approximately 81% of which are singletons. Together, the top ten hold about 7.3% of the sample. Input material: PBMCs. The source is a male donor in good health and CMV-seronegative.

The chain has TRBV4-3 and TRBJ2-3; D is possibly TRBD1 (5 bases). The CDR3 sequence is 15 residues long. Germline assignment: CDR1 LGHNA and CDR2 YSLEER. V lost 1 base and J lost 4, with 12 bases in between. This CDR3 reads CASSQVWGSADTQYF. The CDR3 DNA sequence: TGCGCCAGCAGCCAAGTCTGGGGCAGCGCAGATACGCAGTATTTT.

The chain has TRBV30 and TRBJ2-3, with 15 nucleotides matching TRBD2. V lost 8 bases and J lost 7; bases outside the gene matches: 4. Germline values: CDR1 GTSNPN, CDR2 SVGIG (reference sequence). The CDR3 runs to 13 residues. Written as DNA, the CDR3 is TGTGCCCGGACTAGCGGGGGGGCCCATACGCAGTATTTT. Translating it yields CARTSGGAHTQYF. Full variable domain (remainder filled in from reference TRBV30 and TRBJ2-3): SQTIHQWPATLVQPVGSPLSLECTVEGTSNPNLYWYRQAAGRGLQLLFYSVGIGQISSEVPQNLSASRPQDRQFILSSKKLLLSDSGFYLCARTSGGAHTQYFGPGTRLTVL.

This sequence joins TRBV2 and TRBJ1-1; 7 bases are a match to TRBD1. V trimming: 6 bases; J trimming: 2 bases; junction bases outside the gene matches: 3. Germline CDR1 SNHLY, CDR2 FYNNEI. CDR3 length: 13 residues. In DNA, the CDR3 is TGTGCCAGCAGCCGGGACAGAAACACTGAAGCTTTCTTT. Residues: CASSRDRNTEAFF.

This clone was observed a few times. The CDR3 is CASSVAETGLYEQYF. In DNA form, the CDR3 reads TGTGCCAGCAGCGTAGCGGAGACAGGGCTCTACGAGCAGTACTTC. V is TRBV9 and J is TRBJ2-7, with 7 bases lining up with TRBD1. The CDR3 extends over 15 amino acids. Per germline, CDR1 SGDLS and CDR2 YYNGEE. The V gene end was trimmed by 0 bases and the J gene end by 3 bases; junction bases not matched to a gene: 6. Filled out from reference TRBV9 and TRBJ2-7, the complete variable domain reads DSGVTQTPKHLITATGQRVTLRCSPRSGDLSVYWYQQSLDQGLQFLIQYYNGEERAKGNILERFSAQQFPDLHSELNLSSLELGDSALYFCASSVAETGLYEQYFGPGTRLTVT.

This sequence joins TRBV5-1 and TRBJ2-5; 13 bases line up with TRBD2. CDR1 and CDR2 (germline): SGHRS, YFSETQ. The CDR3 has 14 amino acids. The J segment lost 4 bases and the V segment lost 4 bases, leaving 1 base of the junction unmatched. Here the CDR3 DNA reads TGCGCCAGCAGCAGACTAGCGGGAGGAGAGACCCAGTACTTC. Translated: CASSRLAGGETQYF.

V usage is TRBV4-2 and J usage is TRBJ2-1; 7 bases align to TRBD1. The V gene's germline CDR1 is LGHNA and CDR2 YNFKEQ. The CDR3 length is 14 residues. V was pared by 0 bases and J by 6 bases, with 2 bases of the junction left unmatched. The chain's CDR3 is CASSQDRGSNEQFF. The CDR3 DNA reads TGTGCCAGCAGCCAAGACAGGGGGAGCAATGAGCAGTTCTTC.

The gene calls are TRBV9 and TRBJ2-1, with 8 bases identical to TRBD2. This CDR3 is built from 14 residues. J gave up 8 bases and V 1 base, and 5 bases lay outside the gene matches. CDR1 and CDR2 (germline): SGDLS, YYNGEE. The CDR3 region is CASSVSGGKYEQFF. CDR3 DNA: TGTGCCAGCAGCGTAAGCGGGGGCAAGTATGAGCAGTTCTTC.

The chain uses TRBV5-1 and TRBJ2-7; 9 nucleotides agree with TRBD1. The CDR3 consists of 21 residues. The V gene's germline CDR1 is SGHRS and CDR2 YFSETQ. Unmatched junction bases numbered 23, after V lost 0 bases and J lost 4 bases. This CDR3 reads CASSLVPLTGGGQSVLYEQYF. The CDR3 region has the DNA TGCGCCAGCAGCTTGGTCCCCCTCACAGGGGGCGGTCAATCAGTTTTATACGAGCAGTACTTC.

J is TRBJ2-3 and V is TRBV12-2; TRBD1, as called in the table, went unchecked against the DNA. TRBV12-2 is shown as a pseudogene. The CDR3 spans 16 residues. The CDR3 region is CASRLAVPVKTDTQYF. The CDR3 DNA reads as TGTGCAAGTCGCTTAGCGGTACCAGTTAAAACAGATACGCAGTATTTT.

The J gene is TRBJ2-5, the V gene TRBV2, with D unclear. The better agreement between TRBJ2-7 and the DNA end casts doubt on the J call. The V gene's germline CDR1 is SNHLY and CDR2 FYNNEI. The CDR3 is 12 amino acids. The CDR3 DNA sequence: TGTGCCAGCAAACTTAGCTCCTACGAGCAGTACTTC. Its protein is CASKLSSYEQYF.

V gene TRBV7-2 combines with J gene TRBJ1-2, with 10 bases identical to TRBD1. Unmatched junction bases numbered 3, after V lost 4 bases and J lost 4 bases. This CDR3 is built from 14 residues. Looked up from germline, CDR1 is SGHTA and CDR2 is FQGNSA. DNA of the CDR3: TGTGCCAGCAGCTCCCGGACAGGGGGCTATGGCTACACCTTC. Its protein is CASSSRTGGYGYTF.

The chain employs TRBV28 and TRBJ2-4; possible D gene TRBD2, 6 bases. This CDR3 contains 14 residues. Per the germline V gene, CDR1 is MDHEN and CDR2 is SYDVKM. V gave up 8 bases and J gave up 7 bases, with 18 bases separating them. The CDR3 loop is CASLPGVGGNIQYF. Written as DNA, the CDR3 is TGTGCCAGCCTTCCTGGTGTAGGAGGGAACATTCAGTACTTC. The full variable domain, with the rest looked up from reference TRBV28 and TRBJ2-4, is DVKVTQSSRYLVKRTGEKVFLECVQDMDHENMFWYRQDPGLGLRLIYFSYDVKMKEKGDIPEGYSVSREKKERFSLILESASTNQTSMYLCASLPGVGGNIQYFGAGTRLSVL.

V gene TRBV5-1 combines with J gene TRBJ1-1, with TRBD1 identical over 9 bases. This CDR3 region has 16 residues. Germline trimming cut 0 bases from V and 1 base from J; bases unmatched to any gene: 4. CDR1 is SGHRS and CDR2 is YFSETQ in the germline V gene. For the CDR3, the DNA is TGCGCCAGCAGCTTGGCCCCGACAGGGGGGAACACTGAAGCTTTCTTT. Translated: CASSLAPTGGNTEAFF.

Notes on this clone: Additional DNA sequences in this sample encode the identical CDR3. J is TRBJ2-7 and V is TRBV19, with 7 bases aligning to TRBD2. Germline CDR1 and CDR2: LNHDA and SQIVND (reference sequence). V was clipped by 6 bases and J by 3 bases; unmatched bases: 8. The CDR3 runs 14 residues. CDR3 nucleotide sequence: TGTGCCAGTAGCCCGGCCCCGGGGGGCTACGAGCAGTACTTC. Its translation: CASSPAPGGYEQYF.

CDR3 region: CASSDSSSRGTGELFF. CDR3 DNA: TGTGCCAGCAGTGACTCTTCCTCTAGGGGTACCGGGGAGCTGTTTTTT. This rearrangement joins TRBV6-4 to TRBJ2-2; D is perhaps TRBD1 (5 bases). The CDR3 is made up of 16 amino acids. CDR1 is MRHNA, CDR2 SNTAGT, per germline. V gave up 0 bases and J gave up 5 bases, with 13 bases separating them.

In its sample, this clone was seen once. The J gene is TRBJ1-4, the V gene TRBV28, with D tentatively TRBD1 (5 bases). Germline values: CDR1 MDHEN, CDR2 SYDVKM. The CDR3 totals 13 residues. The ends were cut back, 7 bases at V and 5 bases at J, with 11 bases in the middle. As DNA, the CDR3 is TGTGCCAGCACCCTGGGGCTAAATGAAAAACTGTTTTTT. It encodes CASTLGLNEKLFF. Drawing the rest from reference TRBV28 and TRBJ1-4, the complete variable domain is DVKVTQSSRYLVKRTGEKVFLECVQDMDHENMFWYRQDPGLGLRLIYFSYDVKMKEKGDIPEGYSVSREKKERFSLILESASTNQTSMYLCASTLGLNEKLFFGSGTQLSVL.

This clone has more than one count but fewer than ten. This chain links TRBV18 with TRBJ2-2; TRBD2 matches 7 bases. Germline trimming cut 3 bases from V and 2 bases from J; bases unmatched to any gene: 3. The germline CDR1 and CDR2 sequences are KGHSH and LQKENI. The CDR3 spans 15 residues. The CDR3 region is CASSPPAGNTGELFF. CDR3 coding DNA: TGTGCCAGCTCACCGCCAGCGGGAAACACCGGGGAGCTGTTTTTT.

This clone has just one count. This sequence joins TRBV6-5 and TRBJ1-5, with unresolved D. The germline V gene has CDR1 MNHEY and CDR2 SVGAGI. This CDR3 comprises 16 residues. V was trimmed by 0 bases and J by 2 bases, leaving 11 bases between them. Here the CDR3 reads CASSYSSPGGNQPQHF. DNA for the CDR3: TGTGCCAGCAGTTACTCGTCGCCAGGCGGCAATCAGCCCCAGCATTTT.

The V gene is TRBV19, the J gene TRBJ1-1, with D tentatively TRBD1 (6 bases). This CDR3 has 17 amino acids. The germline V and J ends were trimmed by 7 bases and 5 bases, with 26 bases remaining between them. Germline CDR1 and CDR2: LNHDA and SQIVND (reference sequence). This CDR3 is CASIQMGGASGRTEAFF. DNA for the CDR3: TGTGCCAGTATCCAGATGGGGGGGGCCAGTGGGCGGACTGAAGCTTTCTTT.

This clone was seen only a few times. The chain employs TRBV21-1 and TRBJ1-5. TRBV21-1 is given as a pseudogene. The CDR3 length is 15 residues. CDR3 nucleotides: TGTGCCAGCAGCAAAGTTAGGGGGGGAGGTCAGCCCCAGCATTTT. Translation: CASSKVRGGGQPQHF.

The chain carries TRBV6-5 and TRBJ2-1, with 10 bases identical to TRBD1. Losses at the gene ends were 4 bases for V and 6 bases for J; bases not matched to a gene: 0. Germline assignment: CDR1 MNHEY and CDR2 SVGAGI. The CDR3 is 13 residues long. Written as DNA, the CDR3 is TGTGCCAGCAGTTGGACAGGGGGCAATGAGCAGTTCTTC. This encodes CASSWTGGNEQFF.

The gene calls are TRBV7-2 and TRBJ2-5; tentatively, D is TRBD2 (7 bases). V gave up 6 bases and J gave up 4 bases, with 21 bases separating them. CDR1 SGHTA and CDR2 FQGNSA come from the germline V gene. CDR3 length: 16 amino acids. The CDR3 DNA reads as TGTGCCAGCAGGAAAGGGGTCGGGGGGCGTGGAGAGACCCAGTACTTC. Translated: CASRKGVGGRGETQYF.

The chain has TRBV5-4 and TRBJ2-1; TRBD2 aligns across 10 bases. There are 14 residues in the CDR3. The ends lost 4 bases at V and 7 bases at J; junction bases unmatched: 5. The germline V gene encodes CDR1 SGHNT and CDR2 YYREEE (reference sequence). CDR3 coding DNA: TGTGCCAGCAGCCCAGCGGGAGGGGGGAATGAGCAGTTCTTC. This translates into CASSPAGGGNEQFF.

The rearrangement links TRBV19 to TRBJ1-5; D remains unclear. The V gene's germline CDR1 is LNHDA and CDR2 SQIVND (reference sequence). The CDR3 sequence is 17 residues long. V lost 2 bases to trimming and J lost 2 bases, with 16 bases between them. CDR3 sequence: CASSIIRIVGGNQPQHF. In nucleotides, the CDR3 is TGTGCCAGTAGTATAATAAGGATTGTGGGAGGCAATCAGCCCCAGCATTTT.

This clone has only a few counts. This chain connects TRBV19 to TRBJ1-3, with 7 bases identical to TRBD1. J was trimmed by 0 bases and V by 3 bases; bases with no gene match: 2. Looked up from germline, CDR1 is LNHDA and CDR2 is SQIVND (reference sequence). The CDR3 has 15 amino acids. Here the CDR3 reads CASSINRGSGNTIYF. Here the CDR3 DNA reads TGTGCCAGTAGTATCAACAGGGGCTCTGGAAACACCATATATTTT.

The table lists this clone with a few counts. The chain uses TRBV28 and TRBJ2-5; 7 bases line up with TRBD2. J was trimmed by 4 bases and V by 6 bases; bases with no gene match: 8. The CDR3 length is 14 residues. The V gene's germline CDR1 is MDHEN and CDR2 SYDVKM. Here the CDR3 reads CASSPRGVRETQYF. The CDR3 nucleotides read TGTGCCAGCAGCCCCCGGGGGGTGAGAGAGACCCAGTACTTC.

This clone has only a few counts. V gene TRBV15 combines with J gene TRBJ1-2, with 8 bases aligning to TRBD1. This CDR3 spans 16 amino acids. V trimming: 5 bases; J trimming: 2 bases; junction bases outside the gene matches: 10. Germline-derived CDR1 and CDR2 are LNHNV and YYDKDF (reference sequence). The CDR3 DNA sequence: TGTGCCACCAGCCAAAGACCGGGACAGGTGAACTATGGCTACACCTTC. This encodes CATSQRPGQVNYGYTF.

The V and J genes are TRBV9 and TRBJ2-7, with 9 bases aligning to TRBD2. Trimming removed 3 bases from V and 3 bases from J; junction bases left unmatched: 4. Germline V lookup: CDR1 SGDLS, CDR2 YYNGEE. CDR3 length: 14 amino acids. The CDR3 sequence is CASSAGTSYYEQYF. CDR3 DNA sequence: TGTGCCAGCAGCGCCGGGACTAGCTACTACGAGCAGTACTTC.

This clone has just one count. The genes are TRBV4-2 and TRBJ2-1; the match to TRBD1 covers 10 bases. There are 16 residues in the CDR3. J was trimmed by 3 bases and V by 0 bases; bases with no gene match: 2. The germline V gene encodes CDR1 LGHNA and CDR2 YNFKEQ. The CDR3 DNA follows: TGTGCCAGCAGCCAAGAGGGGGACAGGGGCTACAATGAGCAGTTCTTC. Its protein product is CASSQEGDRGYNEQFF.

This chain links TRBV2 with TRBJ1-2; D uncertain. From germline, CDR1 is SNHLY and CDR2 FYNNEI. V lost 0 bases and J lost 2, with 4 bases in between. CDR3 length: 13 amino acids. CDR3 sequence (DNA): TGTGCCAGCAGTGAAGCGAGCAACTATGGCTACACCTTC. It encodes CASSEASNYGYTF.

This clone showed up just a few times. The CDR3 nucleotides are TGTGCCAGCAGAGTCCAGGGGTTGACTAATGAAAAACTGTTTTTT. Residues: CASRVQGLTNEKLFF. V is TRBV28 and J is TRBJ1-4, with D possibly being TRBD1 (6 bases). There are 15 residues in the CDR3. V dropped 6 bases and J dropped 2 bases, with 13 bases sitting between them. Germline-derived CDR1 and CDR2 are MDHEN and SYDVKM.